Following are 6 T cell receptor beta chains from one sample sequenced in a study of tumor-infiltrating lymphocytes in glioblastoma multiforme (dated by TCRdb to about 2017). Sequencer: Illumina HiSeq 2500. TCRB libraries were built from RNA via three nested multiplex PCR rounds using a modified ARM-PCR protocol with multiple V-beta primers and a C-beta primer. TCRdb applied fastp at Q25 and MiXCR to the public reads, then kept only in-frame beta chains. Rows with a matching CDR3 protein are joined into one entry that keeps the most common DNA and genes. Recorded for this sample are about 18,000 distinct CDR3 sequences; roughly 68% of them occurred a single time. About 18% of the sample comes from the top ten. Source material: peripheral blood. Receptors originate from a male donor with glioblastoma.

The V gene is TRBV10-1, the J gene TRBJ2-1; 9 bases are a match to TRBD2. Germline CDR1 is WNHNN and CDR2 is SYGVQD (reference sequence). J gave up 8 bases and V 5 bases, and 7 bases lay outside the gene matches. This CDR3 has 14 amino acids. CDR3 residues: CASSSSGTWDEQFF. As DNA, the CDR3 is TGCGCCAGCAGTTCTAGCGGGACGTGGGATGAGCAGTTCTTC.

The chain uses TRBV11-2 and TRBJ2-1; 11 bases fit TRBD2. Looked up from germline, CDR1 is SGHAT and CDR2 is FQNNGV. The CDR3 runs to 18 residues. V gave up 4 bases and J gave up 9 bases; unmatched junction bases: 17. The CDR3 protein is CASSSQSRGSGRAIEQFF. Written as DNA, the CDR3 is TGTGCCAGCAGCTCCCAATCCCGGGGTAGCGGGAGGGCCATTGAGCAGTTCTTC.

This clonotype was observed a few times. V gene TRBV28 combines with J gene TRBJ2-7, with 11 bases fitting TRBD2. This CDR3 is 16 amino acids long. CDR1 and CDR2 from the germline V gene are MDHEN and SYDVKM. The V and J ends lost 4 bases and 9 bases, in that order; junction bases with no gene match: 14. CDR3 DNA sequence: TGTGCCAGCAGTTCCCAGCCCTTAGCGGGAGGGCCCGGGCAGTACTTC. Residues: CASSSQPLAGGPGQYF.

On this clonotype: Because the CDR3 is missing its conserved closing phenylalanine or tryptophan, this is likely a read error. This sequence joins TRBV5-5 and TRBJ2-7; D is perhaps TRBD1 (5 bases). V lost 0 bases to trimming and J lost 5 bases, with 12 bases between them. The CDR3 totals 14 residues. The germline V gene has CDR1 SGHKS and CDR2 YYEKEE (reference sequence). CDR3 bases: TGTGCCAGCAGCTTGGTGGGGCATTCTAACGAGCAGTACTCC. Amino acids: CASSLVGHSNEQYS.

The chain couples TRBV20-1 to TRBJ2-7; D is undetermined. The germline gives CDR1 DFQATT, CDR2 SNEGSKA (reference sequence). The CDR3 spans 11 residues. V lost 4 bases to trimming and J lost 3 bases, with 7 bases between them. The CDR3 nucleotides are TGCAGTGCTACGGACCTCTACGAGCAGTACTTC. It codes for CSATDLYEQYF.

Of note for this clonotype: One end of the junction does not line up with germline, which may come from a read error. This sequence joins TRBV11-2 and TRBJ2-5; 7 positions agree with TRBD1. This CDR3 comprises 14 residues. CDR1 is SGHAT and CDR2 is FQNNGV in the germline V gene. This CDR3 reads CASSSGQVQETRYF. In nucleotides, the CDR3 is TGTGCCAGCAGCTCCGGACAGGTCCAGGAGACCCGGTACTTC.